This T cell receptor beta chain was sequenced in a study of T cells in Graves' hyperthyroidism and ophthalmopathy. Study-level background: Blood was drawn when the patient was first diagnosed and still untreated.

CDR1 KGHSH and CDR2 LQKENI come from the germline V gene. The CDR3 sequence is 15 residues long. This clonotype was seen ten or more times. The junction departs from the called germline gene at one end, perhaps through a read error. Amplification of TCR beta CDR3 regions was performed using RNA transcripts as template. HTBI primers were employed in a first-round RT-PCR of the TCR CDR3. TCRdb reprocessed the multiplex PCR reads with MiXCR, giving one entry per CDR3 protein. The table has around 250,000 distinct CDR3 sequences, roughly 15% seen once. Patients were excluded for uncontrolled infection, other autoimmune disease, pregnancy or lactation. PBMCs were obtained from 9.5 to 10 ml fresh peripheral blood.

Sequenced sample: blood. The chain has TRBV18 and TRBJ2-5; D is ambiguous. This TCR came from a young woman with Graves' ophthalmopathy. The CDR3 region has the DNA TGTGCCAGCTCACCACCGACGGCTAACCAAGAGACCCAGCACTTC. Translation: CASSPPTANQETQHF.